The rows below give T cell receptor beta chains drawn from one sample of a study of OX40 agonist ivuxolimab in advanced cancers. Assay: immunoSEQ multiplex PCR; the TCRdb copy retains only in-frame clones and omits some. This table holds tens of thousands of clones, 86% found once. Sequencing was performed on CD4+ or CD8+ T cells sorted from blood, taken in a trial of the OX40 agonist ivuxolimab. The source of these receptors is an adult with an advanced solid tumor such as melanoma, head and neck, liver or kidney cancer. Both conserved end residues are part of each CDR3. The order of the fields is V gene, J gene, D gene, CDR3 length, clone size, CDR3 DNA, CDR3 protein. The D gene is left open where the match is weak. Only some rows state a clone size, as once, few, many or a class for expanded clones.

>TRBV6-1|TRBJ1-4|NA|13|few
TGTGCCAGCAGTGAATACTCTCTCGAAAAACTGTTTTTT
CASSEYSLEKLFF
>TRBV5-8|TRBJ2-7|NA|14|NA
TGTGCCAGCAGCTATACAGGGTTCTTGGGCGAGCAGTACTTC
CASSYTGFLGEQYF
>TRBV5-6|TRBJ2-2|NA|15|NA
TGTGCCAGCAGCTTGGGAGGGACGAGAACCGGGGAGCTGTTTTTT
CASSLGGTRTGELFF
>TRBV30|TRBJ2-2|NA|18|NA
TGTGCCTGGACCCCAACGGGCAGGGGAAGGTTGCGTGGCGGGGAGCTGTTTTTT
CAWTPTGRGRLRGGELFF
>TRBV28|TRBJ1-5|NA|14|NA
TGTGCCAGCAGTTTAAGGCCGTTCAATCAGCCCCAGCATTTT
CASSLRPFNQPQHF
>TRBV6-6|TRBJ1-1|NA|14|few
TGTGCCAGCAGTTACTATGGGAGGACCACTGAAGCTTTCTTT
CASSYYGRTTEAFF
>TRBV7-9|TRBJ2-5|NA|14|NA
TGTGCCAGCAGCTTAGCCGGGCAGCGGGAGACCCAGTACTTC
CASSLAGQRETQYF
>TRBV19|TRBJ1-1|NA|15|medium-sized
TGTGCCAGTAGTACGGGGGGAAGGCGAACTTATGAAGCTTTCTTT
CASSTGGRRTYEAFF
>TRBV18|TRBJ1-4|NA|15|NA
TGTGCCAGCTCTCTAGGACAGCCAACTAATGAAAAACTGTTTTTT
CASSLGQPTNEKLFF
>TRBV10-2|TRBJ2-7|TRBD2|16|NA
TGCGCCAGCGCTCAAATTAGCGGGGTAAGCTCCTACGAGCAGTACTTC
CASAQISGVSSYEQYF
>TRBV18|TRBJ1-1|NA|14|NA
TGTGCCAGCTCCCGAGACTTAATGAACACTGAAGCTTTCTTT
CASSRDLMNTEAFF
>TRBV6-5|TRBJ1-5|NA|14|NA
TGTGCCAGCAGCCGCGGTCGTTCCAATCAGCCCCAGCATTTT
CASSRGRSNQPQHF
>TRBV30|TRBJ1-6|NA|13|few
TGTGCCTGGAGTGTGCAGGGCAGGTCACCCCTCCACTTT
CAWSVQGRSPLHF
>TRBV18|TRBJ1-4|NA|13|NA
TGTGCCAGCTCACCACTTCCAGGAGAAAAACTGTTTTTT
CASSPLPGEKLFF
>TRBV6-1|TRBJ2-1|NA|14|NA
TGTGCCAGCGGAGGAAGGGGTAACTACAATGAGCAGTTCTTC
CASGGRGNYNEQFF
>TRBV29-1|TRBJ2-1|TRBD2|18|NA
TGCAGCACCCCCGCCGGCAGCGGGGGGGTGAGCTCCTACAATGAGCAGTTCTTC
CSTPAGSGGVSSYNEQFF
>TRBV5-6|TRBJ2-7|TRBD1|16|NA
TGTGCCAGCAGCTTGTTCTTAGAGGACAGGGGCTACGAGCAGTACTTC
CASSLFLEDRGYEQYF
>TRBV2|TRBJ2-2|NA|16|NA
TGTGCCAGCAGTGACTCTGGCATTCTAAACACCGGGGAGCTGTTTTTT
CASSDSGILNTGELFF
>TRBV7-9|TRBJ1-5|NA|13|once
TGTGCCAGCAGCTTATGGGGGAATCAGCCCCAGCATTTT
CASSLWGNQPQHF
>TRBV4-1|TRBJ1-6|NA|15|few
TGCGCCAGCAGCCAAGTTTCAGCCGGAGGGTCACCCCTCCACTTT
CASSQVSAGGSPLHF
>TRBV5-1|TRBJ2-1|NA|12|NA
TGCGCCAGCAGCTTCGACCAACATGAGCAGTTCTTC
CASSFDQHEQFF
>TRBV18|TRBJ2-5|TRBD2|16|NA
TGTGCCAGCTCACCACAGCTAGCGGGGGGGAAGGAGACCCAGTACTTC
CASSPQLAGGKETQYF
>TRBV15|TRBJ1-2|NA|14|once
TGTGCCACCAGCACAGCAGGGGAGGGTTATGGCTACACCTTC
CATSTAGEGYGYTF
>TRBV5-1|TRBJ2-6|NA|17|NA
TGCGCCAGCAGCCAGGAGGGGCAACCCTCTGGGGCCAACGTCCTGACTTTC
CASSQEGQPSGANVLTF
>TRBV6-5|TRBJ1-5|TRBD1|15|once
TGTGCCAGCAGTTCGACGGGACAGGGAAATCAGCCCCAGCATTTT
CASSSTGQGNQPQHF
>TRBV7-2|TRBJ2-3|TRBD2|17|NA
TGTGCCAGCAGCTTAGCCGGGACTAGCGGCTCCACAGATACGCAGTATTTT
CASSLAGTSGSTDTQYF
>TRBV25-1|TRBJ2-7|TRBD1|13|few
TGTGCCAGCAGCTCGAAAACAGGGGTTCAGCAGTACTTC
CASSSKTGVQQYF
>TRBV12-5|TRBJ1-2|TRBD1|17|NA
TGTGCTAGTGGTTTGGTAATTAGGACAGGGCGGTACGGCGGCTACACCTTC
CASGLVIRTGRYGGYTF
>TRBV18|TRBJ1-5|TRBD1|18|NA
TGTGCCAGCTCACCACGGTCCGGGGCAGGGGGCCTGGTACAGCCCCAGCATTTT
CASSPRSGAGGLVQPQHF
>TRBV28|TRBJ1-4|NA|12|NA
TGTGCCAGCAGCCCTCCCGTTGAAAAACTGTTTTTT
CASSPPVEKLFF
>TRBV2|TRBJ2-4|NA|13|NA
TGTGCCAGCTGTCAAAATACCAAAAACATTCAGTACTTC
CASCQNTKNIQYF
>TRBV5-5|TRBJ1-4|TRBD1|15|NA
TGTGCCAGCAGCGTCCGGGACAGGGCGTTTGAAAAACTGTTTTTT
CASSVRDRAFEKLFF
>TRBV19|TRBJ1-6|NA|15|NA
TGTGCCAGTAGTAGTGGAAGCTCCTATAATTCACCCCTCCACTTT
CASSSGSSYNSPLHF
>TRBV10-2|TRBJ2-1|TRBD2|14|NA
TGCGCCAGCAGGGTGACTAGCGGGGGGATTGAGCAGTTCTTC
CASRVTSGGIEQFF
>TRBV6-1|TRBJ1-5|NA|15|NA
TGTGCCAGCAGTGAAGCGTCGCCTTTCAATCAGCCCCAGCATTTT
CASSEASPFNQPQHF
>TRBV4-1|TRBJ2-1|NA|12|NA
TGCGCCAGCAGCCCCCAGGGAAATGAGCAGTTCTTC
CASSPQGNEQFF
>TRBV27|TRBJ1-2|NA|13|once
TGTGCCAGCAGGCCGGATTGGGGGTATGGCTACACCTTC
CASRPDWGYGYTF
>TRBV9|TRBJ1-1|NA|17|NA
TGTGCCAGCAGCGTAGACTTCGGGAGGGGCCGTCCCCCTGAAGCTTTCTTT
CASSVDFGRGRPPEAFF
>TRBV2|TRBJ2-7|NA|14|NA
TGTGCCAGCAGTGCCCGGGCTCTATCCTACGAGCAGTACTTC
CASSARALSYEQYF
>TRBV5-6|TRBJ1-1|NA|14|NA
TGTGCCAGCAGCTTTATAGGGAGGGACACTGAAGCTTTCTTT
CASSFIGRDTEAFF
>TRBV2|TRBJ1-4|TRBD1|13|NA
TGTGCCAGCAAGAGACAGGGTAATGAAAAACTGTTTTTT
CASKRQGNEKLFF
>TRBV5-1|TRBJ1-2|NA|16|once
TGCGCCAGCAGCTTAAACTCCCAGGGGTCTAGATATGGCTACACCTTC
CASSLNSQGSRYGYTF
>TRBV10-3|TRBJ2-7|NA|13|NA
TGTGCCACACGAGGGGGGATCGGCGACGAGCAGTACTTC
CATRGGIGDEQYF
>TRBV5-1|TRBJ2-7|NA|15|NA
TGCGCCAGCAGCTTGGCAAGTGACAGCCCCTACGAGCAGTACTTC
CASSLASDSPYEQYF
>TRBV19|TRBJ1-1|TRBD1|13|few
TGTGCCAGTAGTTCAGGGGGAAAGACTGAAGCTTTCTTT
CASSSGGKTEAFF
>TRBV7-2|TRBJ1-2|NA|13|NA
TGTGCCAGCAGCCGAGATATTAACTATGGCTACACCTTC
CASSRDINYGYTF
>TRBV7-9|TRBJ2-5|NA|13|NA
TGTGCCAGCAGCTTCGGACAGAAAGAGACCCAGTACTTC
CASSFGQKETQYF
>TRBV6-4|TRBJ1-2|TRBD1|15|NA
TGTGCCAGCAGTGACCCATCCGGGACAGACTATGGCTACACCTTC
CASSDPSGTDYGYTF
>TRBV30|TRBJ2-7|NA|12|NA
TGTGCCTGGACCTCAGGGCTTTACGAGCAGTACTTC
CAWTSGLYEQYF
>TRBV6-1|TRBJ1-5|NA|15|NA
TGTGCCAGCAGTCCCCGGACAGTTGCGGCCGAGCCCCAGCATTTT
CASSPRTVAAEPQHF
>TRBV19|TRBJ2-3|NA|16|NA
TGTGCCAGTAGTACCCCCCAGGGGCGGGAAACAGATACGCAGTATTTT
CASSTPQGRETDTQYF
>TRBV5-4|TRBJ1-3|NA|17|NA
TGTGCCAGCAGCTGGGGGGCAGGGTCGAGCTCTGGAAACACCATATATTTT
CASSWGAGSSSGNTIYF
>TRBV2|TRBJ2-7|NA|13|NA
TGTGCCAGCACTGAAGGTAGGGTAGCCGAGCAGTACTTC
CASTEGRVAEQYF
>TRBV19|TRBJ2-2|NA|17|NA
TGTGCCAGTAGTACAACCTTAGGATGGGGGAACACCGGGGAGCTGTTTTTT
CASSTTLGWGNTGELFF
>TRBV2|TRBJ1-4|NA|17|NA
TGTGCCAGCAGTGAAAACCTCTATAAAGCAACTAATGAAAAACTGTTTTTT
CASSENLYKATNEKLFF
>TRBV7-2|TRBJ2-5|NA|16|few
TGTGCCAGCAGGGCTAGGACAACCCTTACTTTAGAGACCCAGTACTTC
CASRARTTLTLETQYF
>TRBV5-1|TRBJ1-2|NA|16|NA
TGCGCCAGCAGCTTGAACTCGGACAGTGGCCACTATGGCTACACCTTC
CASSLNSDSGHYGYTF